These T cell receptor beta chains were read from a single sample in a study of T cell repertoires in cytomegalovirus infection. Antigens of these TCRs are unknown. Each CDR3 protein gets one entry after TCRdb re-called the reads with MiXCR. The data contain roughly 500,000 distinct CDR3 sequences, 33% of them singletons. Source: cultured PBMCs, taken from culture after CMV antigen stimulation. The receptors were gathered from a human donor in good health (CMV status not recorded). Some clones in this sample may be carry-over from other donors' samples. The CDR3 runs from the conserved cysteine through the conserved F or W. D genes are given only for firm matches. Clone sizes are given selectively: once, few, many, or a class where the clone is expanded.

j_gene: TRBJ2-1; v_gene: TRBV5-4; abundance: NA; d_gene: TRBD1; CDR3aa: CASSFGRGRTGEQFF; CDR3nt: TGTGCCAGCAGCTTCGGACGGGGTAGGACAGGGGAGCAGTTCTTC
j_gene: TRBJ1-1; v_gene: TRBV6-5; abundance: NA; d_gene: NA; CDR3aa: CASSYTSQRGRSEAFF; CDR3nt: TGTGCCAGCAGTTACACAAGCCAGAGGGGTCGGAGTGAAGCTTTCTTT
j_gene: TRBJ2-5; v_gene: TRBV12-3/TRBV12-4; abundance: few; d_gene: TRBD2; CDR3aa: CASSSHRAVSGNLPQETQYF; CDR3nt: TGTGCCAGCAGTTCCCACAGAGCCGTCAGCGGGAACCTTCCCCAAGAGACCCAGTACTTC
j_gene: TRBJ2-3; v_gene: TRBV4-3; abundance: once; d_gene: NA; CDR3aa: CASSQDSAGSTDTQYF; CDR3nt: TGCGCCAGCAGCCAAGATAGTGCGGGGAGCACAGATACGCAGTATTTT
j_gene: TRBJ1-3; v_gene: TRBV10-3; abundance: NA; d_gene: NA; CDR3aa: CAISESGTLSGNTIYF; CDR3nt: TGTGCCATCAGTGAGTCGGGCACCCTCTCTGGAAACACCATATATTTT
j_gene: TRBJ2-1; v_gene: TRBV7-6; abundance: many; d_gene: TRBD2; CDR3aa: CASSPYRGLAGVSYNEQFF; CDR3nt: TGTGCCAGCAGCCCATACCGGGGACTAGCGGGAGTATCCTACAATGAGCAGTTCTTC
j_gene: TRBJ1-2; v_gene: TRBV6-2/TRBV6-3; abundance: NA; d_gene: NA; CDR3aa: CASRKSTEGDGYTF; CDR3nt: TGTGCCAGCAGGAAGTCGACGGAAGGGGATGGCTACACCTTC
j_gene: TRBJ1-5; v_gene: TRBV19; abundance: NA; d_gene: NA; CDR3aa: CASSMRSAPNQPQHF; CDR3nt: TGTGCCAGTAGTATGCGTTCAGCCCCCAATCAGCCCCAGCATTTT
j_gene: TRBJ1-5; v_gene: TRBV28; abundance: NA; d_gene: NA; CDR3aa: CASIPRGFRQPQHF; CDR3nt: TGTGCCAGCATCCCGAGAGGGTTTCGACAGCCCCAGCATTTT
j_gene: TRBJ2-3; v_gene: TRBV11-3; abundance: NA; d_gene: TRBD2; CDR3aa: CASSPGSGGSITDTQYF; CDR3nt: TGTGCCAGCAGCCCTGGCAGCGGCGGGAGCATCACAGATACGCAGTATTTT
j_gene: TRBJ2-1; v_gene: TRBV7-4; abundance: few; d_gene: TRBD2; CDR3aa: CASSPRTSGSADNEQFF; CDR3nt: TGTGCCAGCAGCCCTCGGACTAGCGGGAGTGCGGACAATGAGCAGTTCTTC
j_gene: TRBJ2-5; v_gene: TRBV2; abundance: NA; d_gene: TRBD2; CDR3aa: CASSTQLAGVGAQYF; CDR3nt: TGTGCCAGCAGTACCCAACTAGCGGGAGTTGGGGCCCAGTACTTC
j_gene: TRBJ2-1; v_gene: TRBV7-8; abundance: many; d_gene: NA; CDR3aa: CASSQGPSGGTSYNEQFF; CDR3nt: TGTGCCAGCAGCCAGGGACCGTCCGGCGGGACCTCCTACAATGAGCAGTTCTTC
j_gene: TRBJ1-5; v_gene: TRBV6-1; abundance: many; d_gene: NA; CDR3aa: CASEGSNQPQHF; CDR3nt: TGTGCCAGCGAGGGTAGCAATCAGCCCCAGCATTTT
j_gene: TRBJ2-1; v_gene: TRBV7-9; abundance: few; d_gene: TRBD2; CDR3aa: CASSFATSASYNEQFF; CDR3nt: TGTGCCAGCAGCTTCGCGACTAGCGCATCATACAATGAGCAGTTCTTC
j_gene: TRBJ2-7; v_gene: TRBV5-5; abundance: NA; d_gene: NA; CDR3aa: CASSPRAPTPYEQYF; CDR3nt: TGTGCCAGCAGCCCCCGGGCCCCTACGCCCTACGAGCAGTACTTC
j_gene: TRBJ2-1; v_gene: TRBV24-1; abundance: NA; d_gene: NA; CDR3aa: CATSDFRGGNNEQFF; CDR3nt: TGTGCCACCAGTGATTTTAGGGGCGGTAACAATGAGCAGTTCTTC
j_gene: TRBJ1-6; v_gene: TRBV20-1; abundance: NA; d_gene: NA; CDR3aa: CSAISRGYNSPLHF; CDR3nt: TGCAGTGCTATCTCCCGGGGCTACAATTCACCCCTCCACTTT
j_gene: TRBJ1-2; v_gene: TRBV10-2; abundance: NA; d_gene: NA; CDR3aa: CASTYRGNYGGYTF; CDR3nt: TGCGCCAGTACCTACCGGGGAAACTATGGAGGCTACACCTTC